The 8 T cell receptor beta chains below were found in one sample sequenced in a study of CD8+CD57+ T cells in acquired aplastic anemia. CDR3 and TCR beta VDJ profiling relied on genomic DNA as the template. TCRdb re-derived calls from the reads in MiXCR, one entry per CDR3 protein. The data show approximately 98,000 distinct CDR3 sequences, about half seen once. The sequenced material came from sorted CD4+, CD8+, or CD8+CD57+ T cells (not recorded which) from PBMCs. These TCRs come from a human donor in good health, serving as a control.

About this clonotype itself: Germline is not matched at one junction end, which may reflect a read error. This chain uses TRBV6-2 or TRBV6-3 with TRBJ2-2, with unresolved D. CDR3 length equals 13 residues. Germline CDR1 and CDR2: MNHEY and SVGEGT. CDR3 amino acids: CANSYLYTGELFF. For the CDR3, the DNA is TGTGCCAACAGTTATCTATACACCGGGGAGCTGTTTTTT.

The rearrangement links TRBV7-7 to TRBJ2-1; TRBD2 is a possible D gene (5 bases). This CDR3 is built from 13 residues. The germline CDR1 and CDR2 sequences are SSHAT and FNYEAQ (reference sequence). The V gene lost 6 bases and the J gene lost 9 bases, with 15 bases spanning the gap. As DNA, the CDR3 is TGTGCCAGCAGTGATCAGTGGGCGGGTGAGCAGTTCTTC. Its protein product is CASSDQWAGEQFF. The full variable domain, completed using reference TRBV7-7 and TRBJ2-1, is GAGVSQSPRYKVTKRGQDVTLRCDPISSHATLYWYQQALGQGPEFLTYFNYEAQPDKSGLPSDRFSAERPEGSISTLTIQRTEQRDSAMYRCASSDQWAGEQFFGPGTRLTVL.

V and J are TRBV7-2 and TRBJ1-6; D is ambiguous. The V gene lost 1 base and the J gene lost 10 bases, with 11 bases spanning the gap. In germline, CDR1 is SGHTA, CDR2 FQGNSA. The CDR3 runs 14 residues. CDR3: CASSLGAGSSPLHF. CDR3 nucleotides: TGTGCCAGCAGCTTAGGTGCGGGTTCCTCACCCCTCCACTTT.

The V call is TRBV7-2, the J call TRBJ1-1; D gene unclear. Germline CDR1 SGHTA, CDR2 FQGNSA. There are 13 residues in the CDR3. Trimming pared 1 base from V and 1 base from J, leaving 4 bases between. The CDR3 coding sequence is TGTGCCAGCAGCTTAGTGAGGAACACTGAAGCTTTCTTT. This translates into CASSLVRNTEAFF.

The CDR3 reads CASSVGGGSGANVLTF. The CDR3 nucleotides are TGTGCCAGCAGCGTAGGTGGTGGCTCTGGGGCCAACGTCCTGACTTTC. The chain links TRBV9 to TRBJ2-6; no clear D gene. The CDR3 loop spans 16 amino acids. Trimming removed 0 bases at V and 0 bases at J, with 7 bases between. The germline V gene has CDR1 SGDLS and CDR2 YYNGEE.

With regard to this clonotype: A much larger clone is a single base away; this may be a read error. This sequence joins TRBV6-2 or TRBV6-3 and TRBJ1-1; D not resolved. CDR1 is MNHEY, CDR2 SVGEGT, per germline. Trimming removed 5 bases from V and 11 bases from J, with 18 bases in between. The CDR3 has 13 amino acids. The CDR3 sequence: CASSHTMRIEAFF. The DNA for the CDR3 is TGTGCCAGCAGTCACACAATGAGGATTGAGGCTTTCTTT.

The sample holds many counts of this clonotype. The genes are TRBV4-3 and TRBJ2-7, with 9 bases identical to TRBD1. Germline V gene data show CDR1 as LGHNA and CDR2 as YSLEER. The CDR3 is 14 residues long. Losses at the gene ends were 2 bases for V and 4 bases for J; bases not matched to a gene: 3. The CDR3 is CASSQQQGAYEQYF. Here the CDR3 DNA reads TGCGCCAGCAGCCAACAACAGGGGGCTTACGAGCAGTACTTC.

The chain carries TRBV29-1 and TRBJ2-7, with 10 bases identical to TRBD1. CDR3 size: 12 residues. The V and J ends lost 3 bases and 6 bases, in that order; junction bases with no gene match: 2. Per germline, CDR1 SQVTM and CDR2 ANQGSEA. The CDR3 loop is CSVEGQGSEQYF. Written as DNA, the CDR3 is TGCAGCGTTGAGGGACAGGGGAGCGAGCAGTACTTC.